This T cell receptor (beta chain) comes out of a study of blood T cell repertoires in COVID-19. Libraries were prepared by immunoSEQ multiplex PCR; TCRdb keeps only in-frame clonotypes and omits some of them. The sample consists of about 250,000 clones, over 80% of them appearing once. In the 2 weeks before study entry, exposed participants met a COVID-19 case, which was PCR-confirmed or clinician-diagnosed. Per germline, CDR1 SGDLS and CDR2 YYNGEE. V was cut by 4 bases and J by 6 bases, with 13 bases left in between. The length of the CDR3 is 13 residues. V and J are TRBV9 and TRBJ1-2; tentative D call: TRBD1 (6 bases). The specimen sequenced was PBMCs or T cells enriched from blood (not recorded which). This receptor was taken from a middle-aged woman who had been exposed to COVID-19. Here the CDR3 DNA reads TGTGCCAGCAGCCTAGGGGGAGGGCATGGCTACACCTTC. The encoded protein is CASSLGGGHGYTF.